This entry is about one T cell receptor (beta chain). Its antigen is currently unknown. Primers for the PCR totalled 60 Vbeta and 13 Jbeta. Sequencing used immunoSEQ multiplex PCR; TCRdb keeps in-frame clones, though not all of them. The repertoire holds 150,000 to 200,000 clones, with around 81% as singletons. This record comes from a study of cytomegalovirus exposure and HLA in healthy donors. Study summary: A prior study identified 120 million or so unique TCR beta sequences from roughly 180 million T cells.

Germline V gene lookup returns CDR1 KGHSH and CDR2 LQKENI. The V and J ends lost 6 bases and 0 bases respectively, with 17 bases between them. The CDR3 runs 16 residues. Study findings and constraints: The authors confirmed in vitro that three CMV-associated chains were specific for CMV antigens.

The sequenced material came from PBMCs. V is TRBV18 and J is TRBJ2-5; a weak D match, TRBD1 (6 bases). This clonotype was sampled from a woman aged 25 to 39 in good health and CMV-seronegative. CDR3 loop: CASSRAGTNYQETQYF. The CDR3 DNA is TGTGCCAGCTCGCGGGCCGGGACAAACTACCAAGAGACCCAGTACTTC.